The 5 T cell receptor beta chains reported below all come from one sample, sequenced in a study of blood T cell repertoires in COVID-19. The method was immunoSEQ multiplex PCR; TCRdb's version includes in-frame clones alone and lacks a portion of them. The repertoire has 200,000 to 250,000 clones, 80% of them found once; the top ten carry 5.5% to 8.5%. Sequences were obtained from peripheral blood. The receptors derive from a woman in her seventies with acute or convalescent COVID-19.

The chain couples TRBV10-3 to TRBJ2-7, with 7 bases that match TRBD1. The CDR3 covers 14 residues. V lost 4 bases and J lost 2; bases outside the gene matches: 5. CDR1 ENHRY and CDR2 SYGVKD come from the germline V gene. Here the CDR3 reads CAISATGQAYEQYF. Here the CDR3 DNA reads TGTGCCATCAGTGCGACAGGGCAAGCCTACGAGCAGTACTTC.

This clone occurred once. The chain recombines TRBV21-1 with TRBJ1-4. TRBV21-1 counts as a pseudogene. The CDR3 runs to 15 residues. The CDR3 protein is CATPPRVPTNEKLFF. The CDR3 DNA reads TGTGCCACCCCCCCCCGGGTACCAACTAATGAAAAACTGTTTTTT.

The chain is built from TRBV6-2 or TRBV6-3 and TRBJ2-7; D perhaps matches TRBD1 (6 bases). The germline gives CDR1 MNHEY, CDR2 SVGEGT. Trimming shortened V by 2 bases and J by 3 bases, and 11 bases separated the two germline ends. The CDR3 extends over 14 amino acids. CDR3: CASSYGSGVYEQYV. The DNA of the CDR3 is TGTGCCAGCAGTTACGGGTCAGGGGTCTACGAGCAGTACGTC.

This clone was seen a few times. V and J are TRBV6-2 or TRBV6-3 and TRBJ2-4; perhaps TRBD1 as D (6 bases). This CDR3 is built from 14 residues. Germline V lookup: CDR1 MNHEY, CDR2 SVGEGT. V was pared by 2 bases and J by 16 bases, with 21 bases between. The CDR3 region is CASSYGLVEGTFYF. CDR3 in DNA: TGTGCCAGCAGTTACGGGCTCGTCGAGGGGACATTTTACTTC.

V and J are TRBV3-1 (or the pseudogene TRBV3-2) and TRBJ2-1; the D is unclear. CDR1 and CDR2 from the germline V gene are LGHDT and YNNKEL (reference sequence). The CDR3 length is 13 residues. Trimming pared 2 bases from V and 9 bases from J, leaving 11 bases between. The CDR3 region has the DNA TGTGCCAGCAGCCAAAGAGGCGGCGGTGAGCAGTTCTTC. The encoded protein is CASSQRGGGEQFF.